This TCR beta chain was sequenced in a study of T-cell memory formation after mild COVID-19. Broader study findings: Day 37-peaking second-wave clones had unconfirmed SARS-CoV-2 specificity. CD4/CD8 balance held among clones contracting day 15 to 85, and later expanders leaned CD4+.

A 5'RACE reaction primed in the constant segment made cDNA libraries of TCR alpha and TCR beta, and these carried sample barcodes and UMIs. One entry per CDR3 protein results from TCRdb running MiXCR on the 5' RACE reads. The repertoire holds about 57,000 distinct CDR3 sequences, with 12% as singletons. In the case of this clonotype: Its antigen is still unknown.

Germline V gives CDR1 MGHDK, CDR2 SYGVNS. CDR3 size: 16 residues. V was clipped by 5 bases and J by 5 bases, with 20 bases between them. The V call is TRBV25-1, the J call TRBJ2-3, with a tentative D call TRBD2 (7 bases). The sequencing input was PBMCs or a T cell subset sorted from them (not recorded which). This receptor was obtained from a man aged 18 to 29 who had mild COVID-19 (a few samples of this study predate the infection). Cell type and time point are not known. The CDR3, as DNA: TGTGCCAGCAGTTCACCAATAGGGGGGGCTGTAGATACGCAGTATTTT. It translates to CASSSPIGGAVDTQYF. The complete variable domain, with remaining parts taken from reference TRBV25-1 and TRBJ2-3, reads EADIYQTPRYLVIGTGKKITLECSQTMGHDKMYWYQQDPGMELHLIHYSYGVNSTEKGDLSSESTVSRIRTEHFPLTLESARPSHTSQYLCASSSPIGGAVDTQYFGPGTRLTVL.